This T cell receptor beta chain was sequenced for a study of cytomegalovirus exposure and HLA in healthy donors. General study findings and limits: Most TCR sequences were rare, but some public TCRs occurred in many donors.

From germline, CDR1 is MNHNS and CDR2 SASEGT. The CDR3 is 13 amino acids. Trimming at V came to 6 bases and at J to 6 bases, leaving 3 bases not matched to a gene. Generated by immunoSEQ multiplex PCR, the TCRdb table keeps only in-frame clones and is missing some. The sample lists approximately 190,000 clones; roughly 82% were seen once. This clone was counted a single time. No antigen is known for it. The specimen sequenced was PBMCs. This chain joins TRBV6-1 and TRBJ1-2; 11 bases are a match to TRBD1. The clonotype originates from a woman aged 25 to 45 in good health and CMV-seropositive. The CDR3 sequence: CASRGQGVNGYTF. The CDR3 DNA is TGTGCCAGCAGGGGACAGGGGGTTAATGGCTACACCTTC.